The next 22 T cell receptor beta chains were all read from a single sample in a study of cytomegalovirus exposure and HLA in healthy donors. PCR primers comprised 60 Vbeta and 13 Jbeta primers. Generated by immunoSEQ multiplex PCR, the TCRdb table keeps only in-frame clones and is missing some. The sample includes 150,000 to 250,000 clones, roughly four fifths of them seen just once. The sample was PBMCs. These receptors all stem from a man younger than 45 in good health and CMV-seronegative.

J is TRBJ2-7 and V is TRBV7-9, with no clear D. Trimming pared 2 bases from V and 6 bases from J, leaving 5 bases between. This CDR3 has 11 amino acids. Germline CDR1 is SEHNR and CDR2 is FQNEAQ (reference sequence). The CDR3 DNA is TGTGCCAGCAGCTTATATGTCGAGCAGTACTTC. This codes for CASSLYVEQYF.

The chain carries TRBV11-2 and TRBJ1-6, with 10 bases matching TRBD1. The trim removed 5 bases at V and 14 bases at J, leaving 12 bases unmatched. CDR1 is SGHAT and CDR2 is FQNNGV in the germline V gene. This CDR3 spans 15 amino acids. Written as DNA, the CDR3 is TGTGCCAGCAGCCCGGGACAGGGGAATAGGGTTGCCCTCCACTTT. Protein sequence: CASSPGQGNRVALHF.

A single count supports this clone. V and J are TRBV18 and TRBJ1-2, with 8 bases identical to TRBD1. The CDR3 is 16 residues long. The ends lost 5 bases at V and 0 bases at J; junction bases unmatched: 8. In germline, CDR1 is KGHSH, CDR2 LQKENI. The chain's CDR3 is CASSATGEPPNYGYTF. For the CDR3, the DNA is TGTGCCAGCTCAGCGACAGGGGAGCCTCCTAACTATGGCTACACCTTC.

Details on this clone: At the DNA level, this CDR3 is encoded by other sequences in the same sample as well. The V and J genes are TRBV5-1 and TRBJ2-3, with 10 bases that match TRBD2. Trimming at V came to 0 bases and at J to 3 bases, leaving 4 bases not matched to a gene. In germline, CDR1 is SGHRS, CDR2 YFSETQ. The CDR3 spans 16 residues. Here the CDR3 DNA reads TGCGCCAGCAGCTTGGGGGGTAGCGGGAGGACAGATACGCAGTATTTT. This codes for CASSLGGSGRTDTQYF.

The rearrangement uses TRBV30 and TRBJ1-1; TRBD1 matches at 8 bases. Unmatched junction bases numbered 11, after V lost 2 bases and J lost 6 bases. Germline V gene data show CDR1 as GTSNPN and CDR2 as SVGIG (reference sequence). CDR3 length: 15 amino acids. The CDR3, as DNA: TGTGCCTGGAGTTATCCGGACAGGGTGGATGCTGAAGCTTTCTTT. It translates to CAWSYPDRVDAEAFF.

The chain links TRBV4-2 to TRBJ2-1; the match to TRBD2 covers 8 bases. V was pared by 0 bases and J by 7 bases, with 8 bases of the junction left unmatched. The CDR3 length is 16 residues. Germline V gene data show CDR1 as LGHNA and CDR2 as YNFKEQ. The CDR3 protein is CASSQDRVAGSNEQFF. For the CDR3, the DNA is TGTGCCAGCAGCCAAGATAGGGTAGCGGGATCGAATGAGCAGTTCTTC.

This clone occurred a few times. The rearrangement uses TRBV6-4 and TRBJ2-7; 9 bases line up with TRBD1. The CDR3 is 14 residues long. J gave up 4 bases and V 4 bases, and 5 bases lay outside the gene matches. CDR1 MRHNA and CDR2 SNTAGT come from the germline V gene. The CDR3 DNA sequence: TGTGCCAGCAGTGTGGAACAGGGGGCATACGAGCAGTACTTC. This encodes CASSVEQGAYEQYF.

The V call is TRBV11-2, the J call TRBJ1-1; D is possibly TRBD1 (5 bases). The CDR3 length is 15 residues. The germline V and J ends were trimmed by 2 bases and 4 bases, with 14 bases remaining between them. Germline values: CDR1 SGHAT, CDR2 FQNNGV. Here the CDR3 DNA reads TGTGCCAGCAGCTTATCCCGACGGGGGAGCACTGAAGCTTTCTTT. It yields the protein CASSLSRRGSTEAFF. Together with reference TRBV11-2 and TRBJ1-1, the CDR3 gives the full variable domain: EAGVAQSPRYKIIEKRQSVAFWCNPISGHATLYWYQQILGQGPKLLIQFQNNGVVDDSQLPKDRFSAERLKGVDSTLKIQPAKLEDSAVYLCASSLSRRGSTEAFFGQGTRLTVV.

The J gene is TRBJ2-1, the V gene TRBV7-9, with 13 bases aligning to TRBD2. Losses at the gene ends were 3 bases for V and 9 bases for J; bases not matched to a gene: 5. CDR3 length equals 15 residues. Germline-derived CDR1 and CDR2 are SEHNR and FQNEAQ (reference sequence). CDR3 coding DNA: TGTGCCAGCAGCTTCTGGACTAGCGGGAGCAGTGAGCAGTTCTTC. Translated, it gives CASSFWTSGSSEQFF.

The rearrangement joins TRBV9 to TRBJ2-7; 12 nucleotides match TRBD1. V trimming: 0 bases; J trimming: 6 bases; junction bases outside the gene matches: 7. The V gene's germline CDR1 is SGDLS and CDR2 YYNGEE. This CDR3 is built from 16 residues. Written as DNA, the CDR3 is TGTGCCAGCAGCGTAGATCCGGGACAGGGGGCGGGCGAGCAGTACTTC. Its protein product is CASSVDPGQGAGEQYF.

The chain links TRBV6-6 to TRBJ2-7; a possible D gene is TRBD2 (6 bases). The CDR3 length is 16 residues. Germline lookup yields CDR1 MNHNY and CDR2 SVGAGI (reference sequence). Trimming took 5 bases from V and 0 from J, leaving 17 bases between them. CDR3 residues: CASSQTGTLSSYEQYF. CDR3 DNA sequence: TGTGCCAGCAGTCAAACCGGGACTCTGAGCTCCTACGAGCAGTACTTC.

The chain joins TRBV5-1 to TRBJ2-5, with 11 bases fitting TRBD1. Germline trimming cut 4 bases from V and 5 bases from J; bases unmatched to any gene: 10. This CDR3 spans 16 amino acids. Germline CDR1 is SGHRS and CDR2 is YFSETQ. CDR3 sequence (DNA): TGCGCCAGCAGCCCTACTACCGGGACAGGGGGGGAGACCCAGTACTTC. Amino acid sequence: CASSPTTGTGGETQYF.

V is TRBV7-2 and J is TRBJ2-7; weak D call: TRBD2 (6 bases). The V end was cut by 4 bases, the J end by 1 base, with 11 bases between. Germline CDR1 reads SGHTA; CDR2 reads FQGNSA. The CDR3 loop spans 14 amino acids. CDR3 sequence: CASSSFRESYEQYF. CDR3 in DNA: TGTGCCAGCAGCTCGTTCCGGGAGTCCTACGAGCAGTACTTC.

The rearrangement joins TRBV5-6 to TRBJ2-5, with 7 nucleotides matching TRBD1. With V trimmed by 2 bases and J by 5 bases, 9 bases remained unmatched. The CDR3 runs to 15 residues. In germline, CDR1 is SGHDT, CDR2 YYEEEE. The CDR3 DNA is TGTGCCAGCAGCTTTTTGCGACAGGGTGGTGAGACCCAGTACTTC. Translating it yields CASSFLRQGGETQYF.

The V and J genes are TRBV6-1 and TRBJ1-1; the D is unclear. This CDR3 contains 16 residues. In germline, CDR1 is MNHNS, CDR2 SASEGT. The ends were cut back, 3 bases at V and 1 base at J, with 15 bases in the middle. CDR3 bases: TGTGCCAGCAGTGATTCGCCCCGTTCGGGGAACACTGAAGCTTTCTTT. Translation gives CASSDSPRSGNTEAFF.

CDR3 sequence reads: CASSPGQAYNEQFF. The CDR3 DNA reads TGCGCCAGCAGCCCGGGACAAGCCTACAATGAGCAGTTCTTC. The gene calls are TRBV5-1 and TRBJ2-1; tentative D call: TRBD1 (6 bases). Trimming cost V 4 bases and J 2 bases, with 10 bases left between them. CDR3 size: 14 residues. The germline gives CDR1 SGHRS, CDR2 YFSETQ.

The chain uses TRBV19 and TRBJ1-5; D possibly corresponds to TRBD1 (6 bases). Germline CDR1 reads LNHDA; CDR2 reads SQIVND (reference sequence). V lost 3 bases and J 1 base, leaving 13 bases between the germline ends. The CDR3 spans 16 residues. CDR3 residues: CASSIRQARSNQPQHF. CDR3 DNA: TGTGCCAGTAGTATTCGACAGGCGCGCAGCAATCAGCCCCAGCATTTT.

The chain has TRBV7-3 and TRBJ2-1, with D possibly being TRBD2 (6 bases). Germline-derived CDR1 and CDR2 are SGHTA and FQGTGA. V lost 5 bases and J 8 bases, leaving 22 bases between the germline ends. The length of the CDR3 is 16 residues. The CDR3 DNA sequence: TGTGCCAGCAGCCCGCCTCTTAAGGGACTGCGGGATGAGCAGTTCTTC. This codes for CASSPPLKGLRDEQFF.

The rearrangement joins TRBV11-2 to TRBJ1-6, with TRBD1 as a possible D gene (6 bases). The germline V gene has CDR1 SGHAT and CDR2 FQNNGV. Trimming stripped 0 bases from V and 9 bases from J, with 15 bases between. CDR3 length equals 16 residues. The CDR3, as DNA: TGTGCCAGCAGCTTAGATATTCACAGGGTCGGTTCACCCCTCCACTTT. As protein: CASSLDIHRVGSPLHF.

The gene calls are TRBV19 and TRBJ2-7; 8 bases are shared with TRBD1. CDR1 and CDR2 (germline): LNHDA, SQIVND (reference sequence). Trimming took 5 bases from V and 0 from J; bases not matched to a gene: 6. This CDR3 has 15 residues. CDR3: CASSSTGTGSYEQYF. In DNA, the CDR3 is TGTGCCAGTAGTTCTACCGGGACAGGCTCCTACGAGCAGTACTTC. Drawing the rest from reference TRBV19 and TRBJ2-7, the complete variable domain is DGGITQSPKYLFRKEGQNVTLSCEQNLNHDAMYWYRQDPGQGLRLIYYSQIVNDFQKGDIAEGYSVSREKKESFPLTVTSAQKNPTAFYLCASSSTGTGSYEQYFGPGTRLTVT.

This rearrangement joins TRBV7-8 to TRBJ2-7; D remains unclear. Per germline, CDR1 SGHVS and CDR2 FQNEAQ. This CDR3 is 14 amino acids long. Trimming stripped 5 bases from V and 5 bases from J, with 16 bases between. CDR3 sequence reads: CASSPTTRTHEQYF. The CDR3 DNA reads as TGTGCCAGCAGCCCCACTACCCGTACCCACGAGCAGTACTTC.

With respect to this clone: Different DNA sequences within this sample yield the same CDR3. The chain is built from TRBV6-5 and TRBJ2-3; tentative D call: TRBD2 (6 bases). The CDR3 totals 13 residues. V was pared by 6 bases and J by 4 bases, with 11 bases between. The germline CDR1 and CDR2 sequences are MNHEY and SVGAGI. CDR3 sequence (DNA): TGTGCCAGCAGGCCCCCGGGGGCAGATACGCAGTATTTT. Translated, it gives CASRPPGADTQYF.